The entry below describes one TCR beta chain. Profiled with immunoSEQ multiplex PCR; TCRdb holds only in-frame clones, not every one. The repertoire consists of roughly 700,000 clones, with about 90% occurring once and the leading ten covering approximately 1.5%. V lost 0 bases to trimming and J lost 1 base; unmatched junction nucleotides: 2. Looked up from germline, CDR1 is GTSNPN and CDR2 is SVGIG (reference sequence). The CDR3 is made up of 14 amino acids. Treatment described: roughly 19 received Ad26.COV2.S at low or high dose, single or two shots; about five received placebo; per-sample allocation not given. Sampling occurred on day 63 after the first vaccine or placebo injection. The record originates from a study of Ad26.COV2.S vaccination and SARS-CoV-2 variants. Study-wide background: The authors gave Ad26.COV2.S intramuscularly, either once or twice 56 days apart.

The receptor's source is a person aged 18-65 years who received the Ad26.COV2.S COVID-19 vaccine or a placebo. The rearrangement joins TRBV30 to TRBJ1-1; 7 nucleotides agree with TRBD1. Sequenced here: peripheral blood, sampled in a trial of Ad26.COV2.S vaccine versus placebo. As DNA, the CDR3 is TGTGCCTGGAGTGTCCAGGGGGGGAACACTGAAGCTTTCTTT. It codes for CAWSVQGGNTEAFF.